This T cell receptor beta chain is from a study of blood T cells in healthy people across ages. The wider study: Template switching retrieved approximately one barcoded beta molecule for each two T cells.

At least 7 million PBMCs were isolated per sample. Sample-barcoded 5' priming and a J-beta primer mix drove a second PCR of 7 to 11 cycles. Tagging of each cDNA molecule was performed by a template-switch adaptor with 12 random nucleotides. TCRdb fed the 5' RACE reads into MiXCR, producing one record per CDR3 protein. The sample lists around 1,800,000 distinct CDR3 sequences, about two fifths occurring once. The TCR sequence derives from a human donor in good health. Sequencing used blood.

The CDR3 nucleotides are TGTGCCAGCAGCTTAGGGGGACTAGCGGTTCAGTTCTTC. Translation: CASSLGGLAVQFF. The genes are TRBV13 and TRBJ2-1; 11 bases map to TRBD2. CDR1 is PRHDT and CDR2 is FYEKMQ in the germline V gene (reference sequence). After removal of 0 bases from V and 13 bases from J, the junction contained 2 bases not matched to a gene. The CDR3 extends over 13 amino acids.